This TCR beta chain is from a study of response to subunit inactivated influenza vaccine. Overall study results and limits: After each seasonal influenza vaccination, few new T cells are recruited, the authors suggested.

Looked up from germline, CDR1 is SQVTM and CDR2 is ANQGSEA. This CDR3 contains 11 residues. The V end lost 4 bases, the J end lost 8 bases, and 8 bases lay between the germline ends. This clonotype appeared many times. The antigen remains unidentified. TCRdb re-derived calls from the RT-PCR reads in MiXCR, one entry per CDR3 protein. The top ten hold around 10% of the sample, which has fewer than 800,000 distinct CDR3 sequences, 15% to 19% seen once. The material was PBMCs from blood, obtained 11 to 12 days after vaccination. The clonotype comes from a man between 45 and 60 years old who received an inactivated influenza vaccine. The V gene is TRBV29-1, the J gene TRBJ2-2; no clear D gene. The CDR3 nucleotides read TGCAGCGTTGGCCGGTCGGGGGAGCTGTTTTTT. It is translated as CSVGRSGELFF.